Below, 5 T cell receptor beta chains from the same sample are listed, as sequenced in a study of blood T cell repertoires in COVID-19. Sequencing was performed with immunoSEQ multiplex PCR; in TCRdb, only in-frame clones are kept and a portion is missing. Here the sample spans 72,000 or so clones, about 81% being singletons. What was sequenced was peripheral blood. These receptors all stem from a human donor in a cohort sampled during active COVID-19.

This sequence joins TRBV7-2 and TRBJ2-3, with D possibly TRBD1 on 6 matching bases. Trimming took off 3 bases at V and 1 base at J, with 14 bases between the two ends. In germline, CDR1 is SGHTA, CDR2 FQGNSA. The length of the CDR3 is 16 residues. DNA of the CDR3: TGTGCCAGCAGCTTCAGTGGGGGCCCCGGCACAGATACGCAGTATTTT. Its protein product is CASSFSGGPGTDTQYF.

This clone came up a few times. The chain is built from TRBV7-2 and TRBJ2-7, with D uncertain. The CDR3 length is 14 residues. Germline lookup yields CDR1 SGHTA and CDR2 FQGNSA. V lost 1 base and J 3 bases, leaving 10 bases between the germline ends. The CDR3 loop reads CASSLVGSYYEQYF. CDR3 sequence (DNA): TGTGCCAGCAGCTTAGTGGGCTCCTACTACGAGCAGTACTTC.

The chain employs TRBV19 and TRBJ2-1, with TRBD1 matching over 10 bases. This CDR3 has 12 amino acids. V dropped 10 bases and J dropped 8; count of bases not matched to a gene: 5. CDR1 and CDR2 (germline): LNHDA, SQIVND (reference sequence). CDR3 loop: CATGQGVYEQFF. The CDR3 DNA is TGTGCCACAGGACAGGGGGTGTATGAGCAGTTCTTC. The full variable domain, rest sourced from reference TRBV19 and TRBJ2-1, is DGGITQSPKYLFRKEGQNVTLSCEQNLNHDAMYWYRQDPGQGLRLIYYSQIVNDFQKGDIAEGYSVSREKKESFPLTVTSAQKNPTAFYLCATGQGVYEQFFGPGTRLTVL.

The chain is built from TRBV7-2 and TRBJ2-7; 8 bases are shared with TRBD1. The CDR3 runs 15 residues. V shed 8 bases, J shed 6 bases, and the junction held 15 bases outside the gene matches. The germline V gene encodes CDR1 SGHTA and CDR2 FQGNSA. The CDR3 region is CASRVEAGGSSEQYF. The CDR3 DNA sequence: TGTGCCAGCCGCGTGGAAGCAGGGGGCTCATCCGAGCAGTACTTC.

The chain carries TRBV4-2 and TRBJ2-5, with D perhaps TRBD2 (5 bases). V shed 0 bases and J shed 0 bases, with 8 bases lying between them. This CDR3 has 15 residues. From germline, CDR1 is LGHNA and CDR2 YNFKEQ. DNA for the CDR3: TGTGCCAGCAGCCAAGAGGGCGGGTACCAAGAGACCCAGTACTTC. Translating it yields CASSQEGGYQETQYF.